The 8 T cell receptor beta chains reported below all come from one sample, sequenced in a study of glioma-infiltrating T cells after dendritic cell vaccination. Repertoires were generated with immunoSEQ multiplex PCR, while TCRdb's copy carries only in-frame clones and drops some. The sample carries about 92,000 clones, over 75% recorded once. Specimen: blood, collected before dendritic cell vaccination. The receptor source for this set is a human donor with glioblastoma.

The rearrangement links TRBV5-4 to TRBJ1-3; D unresolved. CDR1 is SGHNT and CDR2 is YYREEE in the germline V gene (reference sequence). Trimming stripped 0 bases from V and 0 bases from J, with 7 bases between. The CDR3 is 15 amino acids. The CDR3 reads CASSLDTSSGNTIYF. CDR3 bases: TGTGCCAGCAGCTTGGATACGAGCTCTGGAAACACCATATATTTT.

This clone was recorded once. The CDR3 DNA is TGTGCCAGCACTACTACCGGGAGCGGCTATGGCTACACCTTC. It encodes CASTTTGSGYGYTF. This rearrangement joins TRBV6-5 to TRBJ1-2; no reliable D call. Germline values: CDR1 MNHEY, CDR2 SVGAGI. The CDR3 covers 14 residues. Trimming took 7 bases from V and 4 from J, leaving 16 bases between them.

The chain carries TRBV6-5 and TRBJ2-2, with TRBD1 identical over 8 bases. Germline V gene lookup returns CDR1 MNHEY and CDR2 SVGAGI. There are 15 residues in the CDR3. V was clipped by 4 bases and J by 4 bases; unmatched bases: 5. DNA of the CDR3: TGTGCCAGCAGTTTTCAGGGGGCGGGCACCGGGGAGCTGTTTTTT. Protein sequence: CASSFQGAGTGELFF.

This sequence joins TRBV2 and TRBJ1-5; no reliable D call. CDR1 is SNHLY, CDR2 FYNNEI, per germline. This CDR3 contains 15 residues. The ends were cut back, 4 bases at V and 4 bases at J, with 14 bases in the middle. The chain's CDR3 is CASSVNGLGNQPQHF. CDR3 coding DNA: TGTGCCAGCAGTGTAAACGGACTCGGGAATCAGCCCCAGCATTTT.

The chain employs TRBV5-1 and TRBJ2-5, with 9 bases lining up with TRBD1. Germline-derived CDR1 and CDR2 are SGHRS and YFSETQ. This CDR3 spans 16 amino acids. V lost 5 bases and J lost 5; bases outside the gene matches: 13. The CDR3 region is CASSVSGTGGLETQYF. CDR3 in DNA: TGCGCCAGCAGTGTCTCGGGAACAGGGGGCCTGGAGACCCAGTACTTC. Combining the CDR3 with reference TRBV5-1 and TRBJ2-5 gives the whole variable domain KAGVTQTPRYLIKTRGQQVTLSCSPISGHRSVSWYQQTPGQGLQFLFEYFSETQRNKGNFPGRFSGRQFSNSRSEMNVSTLELGDSALYLCASSVSGTGGLETQYFGPGTRLLVL.

The chain recombines TRBV4-2 with TRBJ2-7, with 8 bases lining up with TRBD2. This CDR3 spans 16 amino acids. The J segment lost 0 bases and the V segment lost 6 bases, leaving 10 bases of the junction unmatched. Germline CDR1 LGHNA, CDR2 YNFKEQ. DNA of the CDR3: TGTGCCAGCAGGCAGCTAGCGGGTCTCAGCTCCTACGAGCAGTACTTC. This sequence encodes CASRQLAGLSSYEQYF.

This clone was counted only a few times. The DNA of the CDR3 is TGTGCCAGCAGCTTACGGGACAGGGATACGGCTTTCTTT. It is translated as CASSLRDRDTAFF. This rearrangement joins TRBV7-3 to TRBJ1-1, with 9 bases identical to TRBD1. V shed 2 bases, J shed 11 bases, and the junction held 6 bases outside the gene matches. The CDR3 spans 13 residues. Germline CDR1 SGHTA, CDR2 FQGTGA.

The gene calls are TRBV5-8 and TRBJ2-5; D may be TRBD2 (5 bases). Trimming left V 4 bases short and J 3 bases short, with 16 bases between. The CDR3 is made up of 15 amino acids. CDR1 is SGHTS and CDR2 is YDEGEE in the germline V gene. The CDR3 bases are TGTGCCAGCAGCCCCGGGGTGGTGGTTAAAGAGACCCAGTACTTC. Amino acid sequence: CASSPGVVVKETQYF.